These T cell receptor beta chains were read from a single sample in a study of shared clonotypes between healthy human individuals. The data were produced by immunoSEQ multiplex PCR, yet TCRdb's version contains in-frame clones alone and is incomplete. The table has approximately 2,200,000 clones, about 92% seen once. Sequenced sample: naive CD8+ T cells from PBMCs. The receptors shown here come from a young man in good health. Some clones in this sample may be carry-over from other donors' samples. The CDR3 runs from the conserved cysteine through the conserved F or W. Each record gives: J gene, clone size, V gene, D gene, CDR3 DNA, CDR3 protein. A D gene is named only where the DNA matches it firmly. The size field is filled for only some rows; it gives once, few, many or a size class.

>TRBJ2-2|-|TRBV5-1|-
TGCGCCAGCAGGGAGCCAAGAGCTCCGGGGGAGCTGTTTTTT
CASREPRAPGELFF
>TRBJ2-7|-|TRBV6-5|TRBD2
TGTGCCAGCTCGGTAGGAGCGGGGCTCTACGAGCAGTACTTC
CASSVGAGLYEQYF
>TRBJ1-4|-|TRBV18|-
TGTGCCAGCTCACCGGGAGTGATAGACGATGAAAAACTGTTTTTT
CASSPGVIDDEKLFF
>TRBJ2-3|-|TRBV9|TRBD2
TGTGCCAGCAGCCAGAAGCCCAAACTAGCGCCCACAGATACGCAGTATTTT
CASSQKPKLAPTDTQYF
>TRBJ1-1|-|TRBV27|-
TGTGCCAGCAGTATGTTATCAGGGGCTGAAGCTTTCTTT
CASSMLSGAEAFF
>TRBJ2-2|once|TRBV27|-
TGTGCCAGCAGATCCTCGGTAACCGGGGAGCTGTTTTTT
CASRSSVTGELFF
>TRBJ2-7|-|TRBV18|TRBD2
TGTGCCAGTTCAGGGCTGAACAGCGGGAGAGGGATCTACGAGCAGTACTTC
CASSGLNSGRGIYEQYF
>TRBJ2-5|-|TRBV27|TRBD1
TGTGCCAGCAGTGCGTGGGACAGGGGAAGAGAGACCCAGTACTTC
CASSAWDRGRETQYF
>TRBJ1-2|-|TRBV19|TRBD1
TGTGCCAGTAGTCTCACTGGACAGGGGAACTATGGCTACACCTTC
CASSLTGQGNYGYTF
>TRBJ1-1|-|TRBV19|-
TGTGCCAGTAGCTGGGAGCTGAACACTGAAGCTTTCTTT
CASSWELNTEAFF
>TRBJ2-6|-|TRBV6-1|-
TGTGCCACCCTAGAGGTGTCTGGGGCCAACGTCCTGACTTTC
CATLEVSGANVLTF
>TRBJ1-2|few|TRBV2|-
TGTGCCAGCAGTGAAGCGGGGCGCGGGGAGGGCGGCTCACGCTACACCTTC
CASSEAGRGEGGSRYTF
>TRBJ1-2|-|TRBV2|-
TGTGCCAGCAGTGAAGTGCAGGGCTATGGCTACACCTTC
CASSEVQGYGYTF
>TRBJ2-2|-|TRBV7-9|-
TGTGCCAGCAGCCCTCTTTGGGTGGGGAACACCGGGGAGCTGTTTTTT
CASSPLWVGNTGELFF
>TRBJ1-1|-|TRBV6-1|-
TGTGCCAGCAGCGATAACACTGAAGCTTTCTTT
CASSDNTEAFF
>TRBJ1-4|-|TRBV15|-
TGTGCCACCAGCAGAGATCCTCCAGGGGTAAATGAAAAACTGTTTTTT
CATSRDPPGVNEKLFF
>TRBJ2-7|-|TRBV5-1|-
TGCGCCAGCAGCCCCACCGGGGTCGCCGAGCAGTACTTC
CASSPTGVAEQYF
>TRBJ2-2|once|TRBV4-1|TRBD2
TGCGCCAGCAGCCCCGAGCGGGGGGGAGGACCCGGGGAGCTGTTTTTT
CASSPERGGGPGELFF
>TRBJ2-1|-|TRBV7-9|-
TGTGCCAGCACCGGGTTAAATGAGCAGTTCTTC
CASTGLNEQFF
>TRBJ2-3|-|TRBV12-5|TRBD2
TGTGCTAGTGGTTTGACGCCTAGCGGGACCACAGATACGCAGTATTTT
CASGLTPSGTTDTQYF
>TRBJ2-1|once|TRBV25-1|-
TGTGCCAGCAGCCCGGGCGGCTACAATGAGCAGTTCTTC
CASSPGGYNEQFF
>TRBJ2-1|once|TRBV7-9|-
TGTGCCAGCTTTAACGCGCGGCCCGCCTACAATGAGCAGTTCTTC
CASFNARPAYNEQFF
>TRBJ1-2|-|TRBV28|-
TGTGCCAGCAGTTTAATGGGGGGAACCAACTATGGCTACACCTTC
CASSLMGGTNYGYTF
>TRBJ2-5|-|TRBV4-3|-
TGCGCCAGCAGCCAAGTTTGGGAGTTGGGGGCCCAAGAGACCCAGTACTTC
CASSQVWELGAQETQYF
>TRBJ1-4|-|TRBV6-5|TRBD1
TGTGCCAGCAGGGACAGGGGGCGATCTAATGAAAAACTGTTTTTT
CASRDRGRSNEKLFF
>TRBJ1-1|-|TRBV11-3|-
TGTGCCAGCAGCCCACGCACCGGGTCTGAAGCTTTCTTT
CASSPRTGSEAFF
>TRBJ1-5|-|TRBV6-5|-
TGTGCCAGCAGTTACGGCAGGTTAGGCAATCAGCCCCAGCATTTT
CASSYGRLGNQPQHF
>TRBJ2-2|once|TRBV11-3|-
TGTGCCAGCAGCTCCTATGAGGAGTCCGGGGAGCTGTTTTTT
CASSSYEESGELFF
>TRBJ2-2|-|TRBV5-4|TRBD2
TGTGCCAGCAGCTTGGGACTAGCGGGAGACACCGGGGAGCTGTTTTTT
CASSLGLAGDTGELFF
>TRBJ2-7|-|TRBV27|-
TGTGCCAGCAGCCCCTCCGCGGGACAACGCTCCTACGAGCAGTACTTC
CASSPSAGQRSYEQYF
>TRBJ2-1|-|TRBV6-1|TRBD2
TGTGCGGGGGGGGACAATGAGCAGTTCTTC
CAGGDNEQFF
>TRBJ2-7|once|TRBV2|-
TGTGCCAGCAGTGAAATCCGATTGCTCTACGAGCAGTACTTC
CASSEIRLLYEQYF
>TRBJ2-3|-|TRBV9|-
TGTGCCAGCAGCGTCCGGGGGACAGATACGCAGTATTTT
CASSVRGTDTQYF
>TRBJ2-7|-|TRBV7-6|-
TGTGCCAGCAGCTTAGCCGGGGAATCAAAGCACGAGCAGTACTTC
CASSLAGESKHEQYF
>TRBJ2-7|-|TRBV27|-
TGTGCCAGCAGTTACACCCCGGACAGCTACGAGCAGTACTTC
CASSYTPDSYEQYF
>TRBJ2-1|-|TRBV5-4|TRBD1
TGTGCCAGCAGCGGCACCGGGACAGGCAGCCCCTACAATGAGCAGTTCTTC
CASSGTGTGSPYNEQFF
>TRBJ1-4|-|TRBV19|-
TGTGCCAGTAGTGTGGGGGTCTTAAATGAAAAACTGTTTTTT
CASSVGVLNEKLFF
>TRBJ2-2|-|TRBV28|-
TGTGCCAGCAGTATTAACCAAAGGACGAACACCGGGGAGCTGTTTTTT
CASSINQRTNTGELFF
>TRBJ1-1|few|TRBV19|-
TGTGCCAGTAGTCTCCACCCCAGCCTGAACACTGAAGCTTTCTTT
CASSLHPSLNTEAFF
>TRBJ1-1|-|TRBV19|-
TGTGCCAGTAGGTCTAAACGGAACACTGAAGCTTTCTTT
CASRSKRNTEAFF
>TRBJ1-1|-|TRBV9|-
TGTGCCAGCAGCGTAGACGGGGCCTCTGAGGCTTTCTTT
CASSVDGASEAFF
>TRBJ2-2|-|TRBV28|-
TGTGCCAGCAGTATTACACTTGTCACCGGGGAGCTGTTTTTT
CASSITLVTGELFF
>TRBJ2-7|-|TRBV27|TRBD1
TGTGCCAGCAGTTTATCTGCCGGGACAGTAGCCTACGAGCAGTACTTC
CASSLSAGTVAYEQYF
>TRBJ2-1|once|TRBV27|TRBD2
TGTGCCAGCAGTTTCCACAGCGGGACCCTATACAATGAGCAGTTCTTC
CASSFHSGTLYNEQFF
>TRBJ2-2|-|TRBV6-4|-
TGTGCCAGCAGTGCAGGGGGGCGAGAGCTGTTTTTT
CASSAGGRELFF
>TRBJ2-7|-|TRBV28|-
TGTGCCAGCACCCTGACCGGGACCGACTACGAGCAGTACTTC
CASTLTGTDYEQYF
>TRBJ1-2|-|TRBV6-9|-
TGTGCCAGCCTTTGGAGGACTTTCGGGCAAACCTTC
CASLWRTFGQTF
>TRBJ2-2|few|TRBV2|TRBD1
TGTGCCAGTAGACAGGGGGTTTTGACCGGGGAGCTGTTTTTT
CASRQGVLTGELFF
>TRBJ1-2|-|TRBV11-2|-
TGTGCCAGCAGCTTCGGGGGGTTATCGTACTATGGCTACACCTTC
CASSFGGLSYYGYTF
>TRBJ2-5|once|TRBV18|TRBD1
TGTGCCAGCTCACCGGGACAGCAATCCCGAACGATGCTTTCACAAGAGACCCAGTACTTC
CASSPGQQSRTMLSQETQYF
>TRBJ2-7|-|TRBV9|TRBD2
TGTGCCAGCAGCGAGGGACTACTGGGACCTTGGAGCCCCTACGAGCAGTACTTC
CASSEGLLGPWSPYEQYF
>TRBJ2-1|-|TRBV6-4|-
TGTGCCAGCAGTGAAAGCGGTAAAGACAATGAGCAGTTCTTC
CASSESGKDNEQFF
>TRBJ2-3|-|TRBV28|TRBD1
TGTGCCAGCAGTTTCCCCGGGACAGGGGGCCCTACTAGCACAGATACGCAGTATTTT
CASSFPGTGGPTSTDTQYF
>TRBJ1-2|-|TRBV27|TRBD1
TGTGCCAGCAGTTTATCCCAGGGGGTTTATGGCTACACCTTC
CASSLSQGVYGYTF
>TRBJ2-1|-|TRBV11-3|-
TGTGCCAGCAGCTTAGGGGAGTCTTCCCACAATGAGCAGTTCTTC
CASSLGESSHNEQFF